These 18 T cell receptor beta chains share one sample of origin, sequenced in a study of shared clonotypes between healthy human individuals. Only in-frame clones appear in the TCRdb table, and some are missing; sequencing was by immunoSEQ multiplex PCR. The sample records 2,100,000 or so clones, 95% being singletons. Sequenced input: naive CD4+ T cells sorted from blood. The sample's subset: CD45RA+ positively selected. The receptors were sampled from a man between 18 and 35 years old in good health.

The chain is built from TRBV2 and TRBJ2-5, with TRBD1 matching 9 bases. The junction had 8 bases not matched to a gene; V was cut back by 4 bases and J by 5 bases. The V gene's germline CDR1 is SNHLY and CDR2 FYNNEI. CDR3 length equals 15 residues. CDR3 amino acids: CASSGTGGPLETQYF. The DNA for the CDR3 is TGTGCCAGCAGTGGAACAGGGGGCCCATTGGAGACCCAGTACTTC.

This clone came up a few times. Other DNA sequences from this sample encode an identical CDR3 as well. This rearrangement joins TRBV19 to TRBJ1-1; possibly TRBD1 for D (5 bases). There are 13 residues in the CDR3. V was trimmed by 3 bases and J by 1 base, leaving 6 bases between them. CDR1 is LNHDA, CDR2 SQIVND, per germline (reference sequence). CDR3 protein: CASSIQGNTEAFF. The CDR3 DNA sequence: TGTGCCAGTAGTATTCAGGGGAACACTGAAGCTTTCTTT. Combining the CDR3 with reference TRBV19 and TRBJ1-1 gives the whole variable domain DGGITQSPKYLFRKEGQNVTLSCEQNLNHDAMYWYRQDPGQGLRLIYYSQIVNDFQKGDIAEGYSVSREKKESFPLTVTSAQKNPTAFYLCASSIQGNTEAFFGQGTRLTVV.

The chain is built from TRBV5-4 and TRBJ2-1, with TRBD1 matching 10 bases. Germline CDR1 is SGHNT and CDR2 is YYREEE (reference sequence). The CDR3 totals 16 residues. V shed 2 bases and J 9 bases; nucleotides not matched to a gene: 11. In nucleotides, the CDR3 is TGTGCCAGCAGCTTAGCCGGGACAGGGGCGTCTGGTGAGCAGTTCTTC. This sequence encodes CASSLAGTGASGEQFF.

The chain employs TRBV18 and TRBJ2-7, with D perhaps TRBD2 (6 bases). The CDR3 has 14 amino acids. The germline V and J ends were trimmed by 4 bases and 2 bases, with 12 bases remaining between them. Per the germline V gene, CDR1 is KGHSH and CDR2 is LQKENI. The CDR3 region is CASSLGTAPYEQYF. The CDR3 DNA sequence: TGTGCCAGCTCACTGGGGACTGCACCCTACGAGCAGTACTTC. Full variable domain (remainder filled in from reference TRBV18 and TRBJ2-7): NAGVMQNPRHLVRRRGQEARLRCSPMKGHSHVYWYRQLPEEGLKFMVYLQKENIIDESGMPKERFSAEFPKEGPSILRIQQVVRGDSAAYFCASSLGTAPYEQYFGPGTRLTVT.

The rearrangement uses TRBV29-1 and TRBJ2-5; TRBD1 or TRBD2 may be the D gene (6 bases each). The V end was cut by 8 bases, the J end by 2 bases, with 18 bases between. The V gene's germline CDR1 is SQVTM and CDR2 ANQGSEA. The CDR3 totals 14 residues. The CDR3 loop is CSFHGGHLQETQYF. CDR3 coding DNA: TGCAGCTTCCATGGGGGGCACCTACAAGAGACCCAGTACTTC.

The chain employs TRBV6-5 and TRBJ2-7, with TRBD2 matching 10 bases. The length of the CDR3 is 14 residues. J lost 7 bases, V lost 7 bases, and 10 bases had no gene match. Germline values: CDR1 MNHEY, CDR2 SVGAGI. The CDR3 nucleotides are TGTGCCAGCATCGGAGCGGGAGGGCCGAGGGAGCAGTACTTC. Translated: CASIGAGGPREQYF.

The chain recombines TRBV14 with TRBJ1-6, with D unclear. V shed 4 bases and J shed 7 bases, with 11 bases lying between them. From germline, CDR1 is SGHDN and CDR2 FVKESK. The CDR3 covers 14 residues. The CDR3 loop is CASSLGSLNSPLHF. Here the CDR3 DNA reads TGTGCCAGCAGCCTTGGCAGCCTAAATTCACCCCTCCACTTT.

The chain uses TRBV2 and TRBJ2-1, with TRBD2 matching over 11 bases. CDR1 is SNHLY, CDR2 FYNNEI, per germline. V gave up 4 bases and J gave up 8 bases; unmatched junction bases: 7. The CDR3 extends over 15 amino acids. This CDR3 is CASSVSGRAGDEQFF. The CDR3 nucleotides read TGTGCCAGCAGTGTTAGCGGGAGGGCCGGGGATGAGCAGTTCTTC.

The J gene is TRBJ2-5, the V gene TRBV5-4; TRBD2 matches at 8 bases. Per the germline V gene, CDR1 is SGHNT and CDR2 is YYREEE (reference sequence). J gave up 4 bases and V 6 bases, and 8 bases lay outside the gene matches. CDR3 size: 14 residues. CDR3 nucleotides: TGTGCCAGCACCCGAAGCGGGGGCGGAGAGACCCAGTACTTC. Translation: CASTRSGGGETQYF.

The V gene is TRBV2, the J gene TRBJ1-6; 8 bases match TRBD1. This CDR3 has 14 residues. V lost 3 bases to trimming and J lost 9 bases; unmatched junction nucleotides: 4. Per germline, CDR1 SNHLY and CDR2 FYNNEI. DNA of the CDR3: TGTGCCAGCAGTGATACAGGGGGTATTTCACCCCTCCACTTT. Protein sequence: CASSDTGGISPLHF.

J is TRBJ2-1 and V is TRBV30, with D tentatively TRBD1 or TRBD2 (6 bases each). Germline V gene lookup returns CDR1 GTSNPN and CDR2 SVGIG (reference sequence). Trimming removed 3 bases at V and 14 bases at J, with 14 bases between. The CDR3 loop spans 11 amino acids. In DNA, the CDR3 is TGTGCCTGGAGGGGCGACAGGACTAAGTTCTTC. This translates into CAWRGDRTKFF.

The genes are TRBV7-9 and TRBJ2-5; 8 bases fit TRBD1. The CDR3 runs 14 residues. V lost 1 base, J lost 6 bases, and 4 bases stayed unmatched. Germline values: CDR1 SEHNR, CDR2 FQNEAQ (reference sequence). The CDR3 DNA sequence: TGTGCCAGCAGCTTAGTCGACAGGGGACAGACCCAGTACTTC. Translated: CASSLVDRGQTQYF.

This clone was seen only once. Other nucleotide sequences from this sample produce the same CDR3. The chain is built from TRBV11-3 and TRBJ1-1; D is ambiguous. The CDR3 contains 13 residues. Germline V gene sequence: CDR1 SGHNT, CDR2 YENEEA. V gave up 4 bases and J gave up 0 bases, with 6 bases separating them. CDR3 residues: CASSSEMNTEAFF. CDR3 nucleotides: TGTGCCAGCAGCTCCGAAATGAACACTGAAGCTTTCTTT.

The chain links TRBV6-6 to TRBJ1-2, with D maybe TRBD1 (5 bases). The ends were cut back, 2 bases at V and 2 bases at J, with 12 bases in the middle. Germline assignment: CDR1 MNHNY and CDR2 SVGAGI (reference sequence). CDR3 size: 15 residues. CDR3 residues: CASSYGTAGNYGYTF. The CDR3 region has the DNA TGTGCCAGCAGTTACGGGACGGCAGGAAACTATGGCTACACCTTC.

The CDR3 nucleotides read TGCGCCAGCAGCAGGGAAAACGGCAGGGACTATGGCTACACCTTC. It specifies CASSRENGRDYGYTF. The chain couples TRBV5-1 to TRBJ1-2; possibly TRBD1 for D (5 bases). This CDR3 has 15 residues. Per the germline V gene, CDR1 is SGHRS and CDR2 is YFSETQ. V lost 4 bases and J 3 bases, leaving 16 bases between the germline ends. Using reference TRBV5-1 and TRBJ1-2 for the parts outside the CDR3, the full variable domain is KAGVTQTPRYLIKTRGQQVTLSCSPISGHRSVSWYQQTPGQGLQFLFEYFSETQRNKGNFPGRFSGRQFSNSRSEMNVSTLELGDSALYLCASSRENGRDYGYTFGSGTRLTVV.

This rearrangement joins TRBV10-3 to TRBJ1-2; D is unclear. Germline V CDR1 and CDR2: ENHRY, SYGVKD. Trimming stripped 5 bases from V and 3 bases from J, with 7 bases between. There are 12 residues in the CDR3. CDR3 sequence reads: CAISIGDYGYTF. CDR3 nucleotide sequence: TGTGCCATCAGTATCGGGGACTATGGCTACACCTTC.

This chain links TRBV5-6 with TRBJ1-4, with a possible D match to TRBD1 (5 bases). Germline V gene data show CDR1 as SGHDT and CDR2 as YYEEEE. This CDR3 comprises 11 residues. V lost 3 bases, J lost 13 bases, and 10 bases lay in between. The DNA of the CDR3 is TGTGCCAGCAGCTCGTCGGGGGGACTGTTTTTT. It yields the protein CASSSSGGLFF.

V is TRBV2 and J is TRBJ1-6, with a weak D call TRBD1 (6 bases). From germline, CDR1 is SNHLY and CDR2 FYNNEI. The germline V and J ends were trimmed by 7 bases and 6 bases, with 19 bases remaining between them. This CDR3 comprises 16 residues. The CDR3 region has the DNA TGTGCCAGCAAGGCCCCAGCAGGGGCAGGTAATTCACCCCTCCACTTT. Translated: CASKAPAGAGNSPLHF.